This record covers a single TCR beta chain. Its cognate antigen is unknown. TCRdb keeps only in-frame clones here, not all; method: immunoSEQ multiplex PCR. Counted here are roughly 73,000 clones, 89% occurring once; the ten biggest clones make up around 2.4%. Germline CDR1 and CDR2: SGHRS and YFSETQ. The V and J ends lost 0 bases and 8 bases, in that order; junction bases with no gene match: 4. CDR3 length equals 15 residues. The sample belongs to a study of OX40 agonist ivuxolimab in advanced cancers. Study findings and constraints: Among some nonresponders, normalized T-cell clonal expansion was also low. On average, CD8+ T cells had more expanded clones than CD4+.

Here the sequenced sample was CD4+ or CD8+ T cells sorted from blood, taken in a trial of the OX40 agonist ivuxolimab. The rearrangement uses TRBV5-1 and TRBJ1-4; 10 positions agree with TRBD1. The TCR comes from an adult with an advanced solid tumor such as melanoma, head and neck, liver or kidney cancer. The CDR3 reads CASSLEGTGEEKLFF. The CDR3 region has the DNA TGCGCCAGCAGCTTGGAAGGGACAGGGGAAGAAAAACTGTTTTTT. Full variable domain (outside the CDR3, taken from reference TRBV5-1 and TRBJ1-4): KAGVTQTPRYLIKTRGQQVTLSCSPISGHRSVSWYQQTPGQGLQFLFEYFSETQRNKGNFPGRFSGRQFSNSRSEMNVSTLELGDSALYLCASSLEGTGEEKLFFGSGTQLSVL.